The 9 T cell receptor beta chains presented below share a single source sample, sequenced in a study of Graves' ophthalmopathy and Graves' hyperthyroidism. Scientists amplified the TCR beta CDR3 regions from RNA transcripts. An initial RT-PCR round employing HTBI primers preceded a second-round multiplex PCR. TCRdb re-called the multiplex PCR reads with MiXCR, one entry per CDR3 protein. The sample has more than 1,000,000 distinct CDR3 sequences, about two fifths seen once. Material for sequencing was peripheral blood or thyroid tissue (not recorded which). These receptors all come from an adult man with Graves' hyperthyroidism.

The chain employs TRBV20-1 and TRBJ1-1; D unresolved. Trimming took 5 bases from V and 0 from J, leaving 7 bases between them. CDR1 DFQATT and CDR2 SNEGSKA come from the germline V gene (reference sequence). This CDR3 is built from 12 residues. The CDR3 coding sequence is TGCAGTGCTCTAACACTGAACACTGAAGCTTTCTTT. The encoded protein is CSALTLNTEAFF.

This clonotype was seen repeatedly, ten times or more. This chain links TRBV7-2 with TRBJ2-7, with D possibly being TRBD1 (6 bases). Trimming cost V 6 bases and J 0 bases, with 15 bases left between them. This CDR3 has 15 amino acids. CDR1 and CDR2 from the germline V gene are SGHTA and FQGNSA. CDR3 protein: CASSYSSTGSYEQYF. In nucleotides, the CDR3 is TGTGCCAGCAGTTATTCGTCGACAGGCTCCTACGAGCAGTACTTC.

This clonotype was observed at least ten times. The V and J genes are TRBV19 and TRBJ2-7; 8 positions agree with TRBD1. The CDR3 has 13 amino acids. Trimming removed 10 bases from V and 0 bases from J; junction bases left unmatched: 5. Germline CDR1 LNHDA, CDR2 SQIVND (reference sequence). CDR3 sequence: CATKDRASYEQYF. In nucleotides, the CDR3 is TGTGCCACGAAGGACAGGGCCTCCTACGAGCAGTACTTC. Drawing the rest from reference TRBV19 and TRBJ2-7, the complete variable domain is DGGITQSPKYLFRKEGQNVTLSCEQNLNHDAMYWYRQDPGQGLRLIYYSQIVNDFQKGDIAEGYSVSREKKESFPLTVTSAQKNPTAFYLCATKDRASYEQYFGPGTRLTVT.

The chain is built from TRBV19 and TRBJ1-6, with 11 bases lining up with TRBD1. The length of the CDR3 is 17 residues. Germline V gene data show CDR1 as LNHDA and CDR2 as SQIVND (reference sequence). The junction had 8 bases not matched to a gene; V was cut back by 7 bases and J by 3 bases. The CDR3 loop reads CASTIRTGGFYNSPLHF. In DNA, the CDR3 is TGTGCCAGTACGATCCGGACAGGGGGCTTCTATAATTCACCCCTCCACTTT. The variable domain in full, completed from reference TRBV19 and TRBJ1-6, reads DGGITQSPKYLFRKEGQNVTLSCEQNLNHDAMYWYRQDPGQGLRLIYYSQIVNDFQKGDIAEGYSVSREKKESFPLTVTSAQKNPTAFYLCASTIRTGGFYNSPLHFGNGTRLTVT.

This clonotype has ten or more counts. The chain's CDR3 is CASSSEVRGHREKLFF. For the CDR3, the DNA is TGTGCCAGCAGCTCAGAAGTCAGGGGGCATCGGGAAAAACTGTTTTTT. The chain employs TRBV7-9 and TRBJ1-4; 8 positions match TRBD1. The CDR3 contains 16 residues. The germline gives CDR1 SEHNR, CDR2 FQNEAQ (reference sequence). Trimming cost V 4 bases and J 8 bases; bases outside gene matches: 12. Full variable domain (missing parts from reference TRBV7-9 and TRBJ1-4): DTGVSQNPRHKITKRGQNVTFRCDPISEHNRLYWYRQTLGQGPEFLTYFQNEAQLEKSRLLSDRFSAERPKGSFSTLEIQRTEQGDSAMYLCASSSEVRGHREKLFFGSGTQLSVL.

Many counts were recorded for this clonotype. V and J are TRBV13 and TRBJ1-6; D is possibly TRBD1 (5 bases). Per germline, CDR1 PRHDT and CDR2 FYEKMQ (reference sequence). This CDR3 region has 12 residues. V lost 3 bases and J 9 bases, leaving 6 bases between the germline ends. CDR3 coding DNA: TGTGCCAGCAGCTTTGGGGCTTCACCCCTCCACTTT. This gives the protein CASSFGASPLHF.

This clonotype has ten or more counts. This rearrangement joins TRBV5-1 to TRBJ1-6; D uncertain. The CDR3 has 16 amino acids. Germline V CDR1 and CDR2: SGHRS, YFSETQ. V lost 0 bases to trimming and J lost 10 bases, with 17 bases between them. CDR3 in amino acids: CASSLGGPGTGSPLHF. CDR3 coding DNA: TGCGCCAGCAGCTTGGGTGGCCCAGGAACGGGATCACCCCTCCACTTT. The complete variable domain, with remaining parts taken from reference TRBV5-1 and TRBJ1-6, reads KAGVTQTPRYLIKTRGQQVTLSCSPISGHRSVSWYQQTPGQGLQFLFEYFSETQRNKGNFPGRFSGRQFSNSRSEMNVSTLELGDSALYLCASSLGGPGTGSPLHFGNGTRLTVT.

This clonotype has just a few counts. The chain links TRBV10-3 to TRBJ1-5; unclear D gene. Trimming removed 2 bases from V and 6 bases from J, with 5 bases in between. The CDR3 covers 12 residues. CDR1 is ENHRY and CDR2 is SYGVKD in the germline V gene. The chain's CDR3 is CAISEPGQPQHF. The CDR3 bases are TGTGCCATCAGTGAGCCGGGTCAGCCCCAGCATTTT.

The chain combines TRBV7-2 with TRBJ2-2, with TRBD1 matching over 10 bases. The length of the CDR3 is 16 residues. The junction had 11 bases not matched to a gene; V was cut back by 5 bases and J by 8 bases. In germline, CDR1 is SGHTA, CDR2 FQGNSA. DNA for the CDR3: TGTGCCAGCAGCCCCACCGCCCGGACAGGGGGGGGGGAGCTGTTTTTT. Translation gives CASSPTARTGGGELFF. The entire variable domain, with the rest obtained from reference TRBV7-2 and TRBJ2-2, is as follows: GAGVSQSPSNKVTEKGKDVELRCDPISGHTALYWYRQSLGQGLEFLIYFQGNSAPDKSGLPSDRFSAERTGGSVSTLTIQRTQQEDSAVYLCASSPTARTGGGELFFGEGSRLTVL.